This TCR beta chain derives from a study of breast tumors, draining lymph nodes, adjacent tissues. General study points: Compared with basal-like, luminal-like tumors shared significantly more repertoire with nontumor tissue. Most tumor T cells seemingly derive from lymph node, then expand in tumor. The lymph node origin of tumor T cells was framed as consistent with a hypothesis, not demonstrated.

Breast cancer patients provided tissue from their axillary draining lymph nodes. TCRdb passed the multiplex PCR reads through MiXCR, listing each CDR3 protein once. The sample lists 140,000 or so distinct CDR3 sequences; approximately 32% were seen once. On this clonotype itself: Its antigen is currently unknown.

V lost 10 bases and J 5 bases, leaving 17 bases between the germline ends. This CDR3 spans 13 amino acids. Germline assignment: CDR1 SNHLY and CDR2 FYNNEI. Source material: axillary lymph node tissue. This TCR came from a female donor with breast cancer. Some clones in this sample may be carry-over from other donors' samples. The genes are TRBV2 and TRBJ1-1, with D perhaps TRBD1 (5 bases). The CDR3 sequence: CANSVDSQTEAFF. The DNA for the CDR3 is TGTGCCAACAGCGTTGACAGTCAAACTGAAGCTTTCTTT.